The rows below give T cell receptor beta chains drawn from one sample of a study of cytomegalovirus exposure and HLA in healthy donors. Here immunoSEQ multiplex PCR was the method, and the copy in TCRdb shows in-frame clones only, minus some. The sample shows 250,000 to 300,000 clones, around 91% of them seen only once. Sequencing was performed on PBMCs. These receptors all stem from a woman aged 18-35 years in good health and CMV-seronegative. Both conserved end residues are part of each CDR3. The D gene is left open where the match is weak. Only part of the rows carry a size: once, few, many, or a class if the clone is expanded.

clone_size	v_call	d_call	j_call	cdr3_nt	cdr3_aa
.	TRBV7-9	.	TRBJ1-6	TGTGCCAGCAGCCCAGCCGGGAAGGGCAATTCACCCCTCCACTTT	CASSPAGKGNSPLHF
.	TRBV30	TRBD2	TRBJ2-7	TGTGCCTCAACCCTCGGAGTCCAAACGGGACTAGCGGATACCTACGAGCAGTACTTC	CASTLGVQTGLADTYEQYF
many	TRBV6-4	TRBD1	TRBJ2-3	TGTGCCAGCAGTGAGTCGACAGGGGGCACAGATACGCAGTATTTT	CASSESTGGTDTQYF
.	TRBV5-6	TRBD1	TRBJ2-2	TGTGCCAGCAGCTATGGGACAGGGGCCGGGGAGCTGTTTTTT	CASSYGTGAGELFF
.	TRBV28	.	TRBJ2-4	TGTGCCAGCAGTTTGGACAGTAGTAAGATTCAGTACTTC	CASSLDSSKIQYF
.	TRBV9	.	TRBJ1-5	TGTGCCAGCAGCGTAGGGTCTGGGGCAGCAAATCAGCCCCAGCATTTT	CASSVGSGAANQPQHF
.	TRBV6-5	.	TRBJ1-1	TGTGCCAGCAGTTACTCGACTCTGACTGAAGCTTTCTTT	CASSYSTLTEAFF
once	TRBV19	TRBD2	TRBJ2-3	TGTGCCAGTAGCCCTTCCGGGGGGAGGACAGATACGCAGTATTTT	CASSPSGGRTDTQYF
.	TRBV2	TRBD1	TRBJ2-7	TGTGCCAGCAGCCCACGGACAGGGAGCGCCTACGAGCAGTACTTC	CASSPRTGSAYEQYF
.	TRBV28	.	TRBJ2-1	TGTGCCAGCAGCCAACTCCAGGGCCGGCAGTTCTTC	CASSQLQGRQFF